The 20 T cell receptor beta chains in this list originate from one sample, sequenced in a study of blood T cells in healthy people across ages. The use of a sample-barcoded 5' primer and a J-beta primer mix characterized a second PCR of roughly 6 to 12 cycles. MiXCR, applied by TCRdb to the 5' RACE reads, yields one record per CDR3 protein. This repertoire shows about 780,000 distinct CDR3 sequences, around half found once; its top ten account for 18%. The sample comprised blood. These receptors were taken from an elderly man in good health.

The genes are TRBV20-1 and TRBJ1-1, with TRBD1 matching over 12 bases. There are 14 residues in the CDR3. Germline CDR1 reads DFQATT; CDR2 reads SNEGSKA (reference sequence). In DNA, the CDR3 is TGCAGCCCTCGGGGACAGGGGGCGGGGACTGAAGCTTTCTTT. It yields the protein CSPRGQGAGTEAFF.

V and J are TRBV6-2 or TRBV6-3 and TRBJ2-7, with D possibly TRBD1 on 6 matching bases. The CDR3 contains 11 residues. Germline V gives CDR1 MNHEY, CDR2 SVGEGT. Trimming cost V 10 bases and J 0 bases, with 7 bases left between them. The CDR3 DNA reads as TGTGCCACAGGGGACTCCTACGAGCAGTACTTC. It encodes CATGDSYEQYF.

This clonotype has just a few counts. This chain joins TRBV2 and TRBJ1-6, with D perhaps TRBD1 (5 bases). Trimming took off 4 bases at V and 10 bases at J, with 14 bases between the two ends. From germline, CDR1 is SNHLY and CDR2 FYNNEI. This CDR3 has 14 residues. The CDR3 loop is CASSVWAGDSPLHF. In nucleotides, the CDR3 is TGTGCCAGCAGTGTCTGGGCCGGGGACTCACCCCTCCACTTT.

This rearrangement joins TRBV5-1 to TRBJ2-1; TRBD2 might be the D (5 bases). Germline values: CDR1 SGHRS, CDR2 YFSETQ. The ends were cut back, 4 bases at V and 8 bases at J, with 13 bases in the middle. This CDR3 has 13 amino acids. The CDR3 protein is CASSLQGGDEQFF. CDR3 nucleotides: TGCGCCAGCAGCCTACAAGGAGGAGATGAGCAGTTCTTC.

The chain uses TRBV11-2 and TRBJ2-7; tentatively, D is TRBD1 (5 bases). Gene TRBJ2-4 matches the end of the DNA better, so the J call may be wrong. CDR1 and CDR2 from the germline V gene are SGHAT and FQNNGV. The CDR3 is 13 amino acids. This chain's CDR3 is CASSQGRDYIQYF. CDR3 coding DNA: TGTGCCAGCAGCCAGGGTAGGGATTACATTCAGTACTTC.

The V gene is TRBV7-3, the J gene TRBJ2-5; unclear D gene. The CDR3 is made up of 14 amino acids. Germline CDR1 and CDR2: SGHTA and FQGTGA. V shed 4 bases and J shed 5 bases, with 14 bases lying between them. CDR3 in DNA: TGTGCCAGCAGCTCCGCGACCCCCGGGGAGACCCAGTACTTC. Residues: CASSSATPGETQYF.

The gene calls are TRBV18 and TRBJ2-5; 7 bases match TRBD1. The J call may be incorrect, as the DNA end agrees better with TRBJ2-7. The germline V gene has CDR1 KGHSH and CDR2 LQKENI. The CDR3 is 13 amino acids. CDR3 region: CASSRGQIYEQYF. CDR3 nucleotides: TGTGCCAGCTCACGGGGACAGATCTACGAGCAGTACTTC.

The rearrangement uses TRBV20-1 and TRBJ2-7; possible D gene TRBD1, 6 bases. The J call may be mistaken, given a closer DNA end match to TRBJ2-5. The CDR3 is 13 residues long. The germline CDR1 and CDR2 sequences are DFQATT and SNEGSKA (reference sequence). The CDR3 spells CSAHTWGRETQYF. The CDR3, as DNA: TGCAGTGCTCACACGTGGGGGCGGGAGACCCAGTACTTC.

The chain couples TRBV29-1 to TRBJ2-5; 7 nucleotides match TRBD2. The DNA end favors TRBJ2-7, so the J call may be wrong. The CDR3 length is 15 residues. The V gene's germline CDR1 is SQVTM and CDR2 ANQGSEA. Here the CDR3 DNA reads TGCAGCGTTATCTCCACGGACGGGAGGCCCTACGAGCAGTACTTC. Protein sequence: CSVISTDGRPYEQYF.

The chain couples TRBV27 to TRBJ1-2; D ambiguous. Looked up from germline, CDR1 is MNHEY and CDR2 is SMNVEV (reference sequence). The CDR3 consists of 16 residues. The germline V and J ends were trimmed by 2 bases and 4 bases, with 17 bases remaining between them. In DNA, the CDR3 is TGTGCCAGCAGTTTAAATCCTCGACCCGAGGCCTATGGCTACACCTTC. It yields the protein CASSLNPRPEAYGYTF.

Concerning this clonotype: This clone may be a read error of a much larger clone one base away. Here the CDR3 reads CASSSGLVGGADTQYF. CDR3 DNA: TGTGCCAGCAGCTCCGGACTAGTGGGAGGCGCAGATACGCAGTATTTT. V and J are TRBV7-7 and TRBJ2-3; 7 nucleotides line up with TRBD2. Germline V CDR1 and CDR2: SSHAT, FNYEAQ (reference sequence). The CDR3 consists of 16 residues. The V gene end was trimmed by 4 bases and the J gene end by 4 bases; junction bases not matched to a gene: 11.

This chain links TRBV7-2 with TRBJ2-7; D unresolved. Germline CDR1 is SGHTA and CDR2 is FQGNSA. CDR3 size: 13 residues. V lost 7 bases, J lost 2 bases, and 12 bases lay in between. The CDR3 DNA reads as TGTGCCAGCACACGTAGTCGGACCTACGAGCAGTACTTC. It translates to CASTRSRTYEQYF.

This chain joins TRBV7-2 and TRBJ2-5; TRBD1 agrees at 7 bases. CDR1 and CDR2 from the germline V gene are SGHTA and FQGNSA. The CDR3 length is 15 residues. The ends lost 1 base at V and 3 bases at J; junction bases unmatched: 5. The CDR3 reads CASSLGGTDEETQYF. The CDR3 nucleotides are TGTGCCAGCAGCTTAGGGGGGACAGACGAAGAGACCCAGTACTTC. Supplemented by reference TRBV7-2 and TRBJ2-5, the full variable domain reads GAGVSQSPSNKVTEKGKDVELRCDPISGHTALYWYRQSLGQGLEFLIYFQGNSAPDKSGLPSDRFSAERTGGSVSTLTIQRTQQEDSAVYLCASSLGGTDEETQYFGPGTRLLVL.

This chain links TRBV6-1 with TRBJ2-1, with a possible D match to TRBD1 (6 bases). V was cut by 4 bases and J by 4 bases, with 14 bases left in between. CDR1 MNHNS and CDR2 SASEGT come from the germline V gene. The CDR3 runs to 15 residues. The DNA for the CDR3 is TGTGCCAGCAGTGCCACCGGGACACCATACAATGAGCAGTTCTTC. It codes for CASSATGTPYNEQFF.

V is TRBV5-1 and J is TRBJ1-1; no clear D gene. Trimming removed 3 bases from V and 0 bases from J, with 9 bases in between. Germline CDR1 reads SGHRS; CDR2 reads YFSETQ. This CDR3 contains 14 residues. In DNA form, the CDR3 reads TGCGCCAGCAGCTCCATGTTCATGAACACTGAAGCTTTCTTT. Translation gives CASSSMFMNTEAFF.

In this sample, this clonotype turned up a few times. DNA for the CDR3: TGCGCCAGCACCGAAGCGGGAGGAATAGATACGCAGTATTTT. This codes for CASTEAGGIDTQYF. This chain connects TRBV5-1 to TRBJ2-3, with 9 bases that match TRBD2. The length of the CDR3 is 14 residues. The J segment lost 5 bases and the V segment lost 6 bases, leaving 7 bases of the junction unmatched. In germline, CDR1 is SGHRS, CDR2 YFSETQ.

The V gene is TRBV20-1, the J gene TRBJ2-3; D not certain. Germline assignment: CDR1 DFQATT and CDR2 SNEGSKA (reference sequence). The CDR3 covers 12 residues. The ends were cut back, 3 bases at V and 2 bases at J, with 6 bases in the middle. In nucleotides, the CDR3 is TGCAGTGCTAGTCCAGACACAGATACGCAGTATTTT. Protein: CSASPDTDTQYF.

This clonotype was seen at least ten times. The chain has TRBV5-1 and TRBJ2-1, with 11 bases aligning to TRBD2. This CDR3 has 15 residues. V lost 4 bases, J lost 4 bases, and 4 bases stayed unmatched. Germline CDR1 SGHRS, CDR2 YFSETQ. The CDR3: CASSMTSGNYNEQFF. CDR3 DNA: TGCGCCAGCAGCATGACTAGCGGGAATTACAATGAGCAGTTCTTC. The full variable domain, its missing parts supplied by reference TRBV5-1 and TRBJ2-1, is KAGVTQTPRYLIKTRGQQVTLSCSPISGHRSVSWYQQTPGQGLQFLFEYFSETQRNKGNFPGRFSGRQFSNSRSEMNVSTLELGDSALYLCASSMTSGNYNEQFFGPGTRLTVL.

A few counts support this clonotype. The chain is built from TRBV7-2 and TRBJ2-5, with 7 bases fitting TRBD2. The CDR3 totals 15 residues. The V gene end was trimmed by 5 bases and the J gene end by 3 bases; junction bases not matched to a gene: 9. The germline V gene encodes CDR1 SGHTA and CDR2 FQGNSA. Here the CDR3 DNA reads TGTGCCAGCAGCCCAAGAGCTCTAGCGGAAGAGACCCAGTACTTC. Its translation is CASSPRALAEETQYF.

Turning to this clonotype: A much more abundant neighbour one base away suggests this may be a read error. This sequence joins TRBV6-6 and TRBJ2-1, with TRBD2 matching over 8 bases. The CDR3 runs 13 residues. CDR1 is MNHNY, CDR2 SVGAGI, per germline (reference sequence). The CDR3 here is CVSMPAGVSEQFF. DNA for the CDR3: TGTGTCAGCATGCCAGCGGGAGTCTCCGAGCAGTTCTTC.